Listed here are 17 T cell receptor beta chains from one sample, sequenced in a study of blood T cell repertoires in COVID-19. Profiling relied on immunoSEQ multiplex PCR, and the TCRdb table lists in-frame clones only, not all of them. The sample lists 45,000 or so clones, around 90% occurring once. The sample consisted of peripheral blood. Receptors were obtained from a woman older than 75 in a cohort sampled during active or convalescent COVID-19.

This clone is a singleton in its sample. The CDR3 protein is CASSLDKTGHGYTF. The CDR3, as DNA: TGTGCCAGCAGCTTAGATAAGACAGGGCATGGCTACACCTTC. This chain links TRBV11-3 with TRBJ1-2; TRBD1 matches 7 bases. The germline V gene encodes CDR1 SGHNT and CDR2 YENEEA. The ends lost 0 bases at V and 6 bases at J; junction bases unmatched: 4. The CDR3 sequence is 14 residues long.

The J gene is TRBJ1-1, the V gene TRBV29-1; D is possibly TRBD1 (5 bases). The CDR3 consists of 12 residues. CDR1 SQVTM and CDR2 ANQGSEA come from the germline V gene. V lost 7 bases, J lost 4 bases, and 13 bases lay in between. In DNA form, the CDR3 reads TGCAGCGCCATGCGGGGGGGCACTGAAGCTTTCTTT. This sequence encodes CSAMRGGTEAFF.

This clone was seen only once. This chain uses TRBV24-1 with TRBJ2-1; 9 positions agree with TRBD2. After removal of 0 bases from V and 7 bases from J, the junction contained 6 bases not matched to a gene. The CDR3 contains 16 residues. Germline V gene lookup returns CDR1 KGHDR and CDR2 SFDVKD. The CDR3 bases are TGTGCCACCAGTGATTTGGTAGCGGGAGTCAATAATGAGCAGTTCTTC. Translation gives CATSDLVAGVNNEQFF.

V is TRBV5-1 and J is TRBJ1-4; maybe TRBD1 (6 bases). This CDR3 has 14 residues. The germline CDR1 and CDR2 sequences are SGHRS and YFSETQ. V was clipped by 3 bases and J by 5 bases, with 11 bases between them. The CDR3 protein is CASSSGQPNEKLFF. Written as DNA, the CDR3 is TGCGCCAGCAGCTCCGGACAGCCAAATGAAAAACTGTTTTTT.

V is TRBV7-2 and J is TRBJ2-1, with 13 nucleotides matching TRBD2. With 5 bases clipped from V and 13 bases from J, the junction kept 8 bases outside the gene matches. The CDR3 extends over 14 amino acids. The germline V gene encodes CDR1 SGHTA and CDR2 FQGNSA. CDR3 nucleotide sequence: TGTGCCAGCAGCCCCGGGACTAGCGGGGCCCTCCAGTTCTTC. It codes for CASSPGTSGALQFF.

This chain links TRBV21-1 with TRBJ1-1. TRBV21-1 is reported as a pseudogene. This CDR3 has 15 residues. This CDR3 reads CASSPHPREDTEAFF. The CDR3 DNA follows: TGTGCCAGCAGCCCCCATCCCAGGGAGGACACTGAAGCTTTCTTT.

The J gene is TRBJ2-3, the V gene TRBV7-2; D might be TRBD2 (5 bases). The CDR3 is 15 amino acids. The germline gives CDR1 SGHTA, CDR2 FQGNSA. The germline V and J ends were trimmed by 1 base and 4 bases, with 12 bases remaining between them. Here the CDR3 DNA reads TGTGCCAGCAGCTTAGGTTTACTAGACGCAGATACGCAGTATTTT. The encoded protein is CASSLGLLDADTQYF.

This clone appeared once. The rearrangement uses TRBV6-6 and TRBJ1-3; 7 nucleotides match TRBD1. Per germline, CDR1 MNHNY and CDR2 SVGAGI (reference sequence). V shed 0 bases and J 1 base; nucleotides not matched to a gene: 0. The CDR3 has 15 amino acids. The CDR3 DNA reads TGTGCCAGCAGTTACTCGACAGGGTCTGGAAACACCATATATTTT. The encoded protein is CASSYSTGSGNTIYF.

V is TRBV5-1 and J is TRBJ2-5, with D perhaps matching TRBD2 (5 bases). CDR1 and CDR2 from the germline V gene are SGHRS and YFSETQ. The length of the CDR3 is 15 residues. The ends were cut back, 1 base at V and 4 bases at J, with 14 bases in the middle. The CDR3 region is CASSLRPVRVETQYF. DNA for the CDR3: TGCGCCAGCAGCTTGAGGCCAGTGAGGGTAGAGACCCAGTACTTC.

CDR3 sequence: CAWSGATLDQPQHF. Here the CDR3 DNA reads TGTGCCTGGAGTGGGGCGACACTAGATCAGCCCCAGCATTTT. The gene calls are TRBV30 and TRBJ1-5; D gene unclear. Trimming cost V 1 base and J 5 bases, with 12 bases left between them. This CDR3 comprises 14 residues. CDR1 GTSNPN and CDR2 SVGIG come from the germline V gene (reference sequence).

This chain links TRBV4-1 with TRBJ1-2, with 7 bases that match TRBD1. This CDR3 spans 15 amino acids. The J segment lost 4 bases and the V segment lost 1 base, leaving 6 bases of the junction unmatched. Germline V CDR1 and CDR2: MGHRA, YSYEKL. The CDR3: CASSQVGGQVYGYTF. The CDR3 region has the DNA TGCGCCAGCAGCCAAGTGGGTGGACAGGTCTATGGCTACACCTTC.

The chain recombines TRBV5-1 with TRBJ1-2, with D maybe TRBD1 (6 bases). The germline V gene encodes CDR1 SGHRS and CDR2 YFSETQ. The CDR3 has 15 amino acids. V lost 3 bases, J lost 8 bases, and 20 bases lay in between. CDR3 protein: CASSSLPTGARGYTF. In DNA form, the CDR3 reads TGCGCCAGCAGCTCTCTACCGACAGGAGCGAGGGGCTACACCTTC. Using reference TRBV5-1 and TRBJ1-2 for the parts outside the CDR3, the full variable domain is KAGVTQTPRYLIKTRGQQVTLSCSPISGHRSVSWYQQTPGQGLQFLFEYFSETQRNKGNFPGRFSGRQFSNSRSEMNVSTLELGDSALYLCASSSLPTGARGYTFGSGTRLTVV.

The rearrangement uses TRBV5-1 and TRBJ1-3; D gene ambiguous. CDR1 and CDR2 from the germline V gene are SGHRS and YFSETQ. Trimming shortened V by 0 bases and J by 3 bases, and 4 bases separated the two germline ends. This CDR3 comprises 13 residues. CDR3 in amino acids: CASSLDFGNTIYF. The CDR3 DNA reads as TGCGCCAGCAGCTTGGACTTTGGAAACACCATATATTTT.

The J gene is TRBJ1-2, the V gene TRBV9, with D unresolved. The V gene lost 4 bases and the J gene lost 8 bases, with 15 bases spanning the gap. The CDR3 covers 13 residues. The germline V gene has CDR1 SGDLS and CDR2 YYNGEE. The DNA of the CDR3 is TGTGCCAGCAGCCCAGTCGACCGGAGAGGCTACACCTTC. As protein: CASSPVDRRGYTF.

V gene TRBV5-1 combines with J gene TRBJ2-7; weak D call: TRBD2 (5 bases). The CDR3 runs 14 residues. Germline lookup yields CDR1 SGHRS and CDR2 YFSETQ. V lost 2 bases and J lost 6, with 15 bases in between. The CDR3 loop is CASSFPNPAGEQYF. Here the CDR3 DNA reads TGCGCCAGCAGCTTCCCAAACCCCGCGGGCGAGCAGTACTTC.

J is TRBJ2-5 and V is TRBV2; D not certain. CDR3 length: 11 residues. Germline CDR1 reads SNHLY; CDR2 reads FYNNEI. V lost 5 bases and J 5 bases, leaving 6 bases between the germline ends. CDR3 amino acids: CASSYGETQYF. The CDR3 coding sequence is TGTGCCAGCAGTTACGGGGAGACCCAGTACTTC.

This chain connects TRBV10-3 to TRBJ1-2, with TRBD1 matching over 8 bases. This CDR3 is 13 amino acids long. The ends lost 4 bases at V and 8 bases at J; junction bases unmatched: 6. The germline CDR1 and CDR2 sequences are ENHRY and SYGVKD. This CDR3 is CAISVDRVLGYTF. The CDR3 DNA is TGTGCCATCAGTGTGGACAGGGTATTAGGCTACACCTTC.